This T cell receptor (beta chain) was captured in a study of regulatory T cells in long-lasting Graves disease. The overall study: New Graves' disease cases had less than 3 months of antithyroid drugs.

Building the TCR beta libraries relied on iRepertoire HTBI primers, and CDR3 regions underwent Arm-PCR. TCRdb ran MiXCR on the multiplex PCR reads and lists one entry per CDR3 protein. The repertoire holds about 440,000 distinct CDR3 sequences, with around 15% as singletons. The junction had 4 bases not matched to a gene; V was cut back by 2 bases and J by 5 bases. The CDR3 covers 14 residues. The germline V gene encodes CDR1 SGHRS and CDR2 YFSETQ. Time point indicated: newly diagnosed GD, antithyroid drugs for less than 3 months. PBMC RNA served as the TCR library source. Patients of an endocrinology department in Xi'an, China, were included. The same sample was also used in a study of T cells in Graves' hyperthyroidism and ophthalmopathy. From that second work: Hyperthyroidism, newly diagnosed and lasting under 2 months, affected patients aged 18 to 65.

The clonotype originates from a woman between 18 and 29 years old with Graves disease. The rearrangement uses TRBV5-1 and TRBJ2-1; 7 positions match TRBD2. This material consisted of peripheral blood mononuclear cells (PBMCs), taken at new diagnosis, from a patient treated with antithyroid drugs. The DNA of the CDR3 is TGCGCCAGCAGCTTTTGGGCGGGAGACAATGAGCAGTTCTTC. It translates to CASSFWAGDNEQFF. The full variable domain, with the rest looked up from reference TRBV5-1 and TRBJ2-1, is KAGVTQTPRYLIKTRGQQVTLSCSPISGHRSVSWYQQTPGQGLQFLFEYFSETQRNKGNFPGRFSGRQFSNSRSEMNVSTLELGDSALYLCASSFWAGDNEQFFGPGTRLTVL.